The 21 T cell receptor beta chains listed next were all sequenced from one sample in a study of beta chain features in type 1 diabetes. The isolated RNA, all of it, was reverse transcribed, so expressed TCRB transcripts were what got sequenced. TCRdb's table, derived via immunoSEQ multiplex PCR, lists solely in-frame clones and lacks some. Of 240,000 or so clones detected, 25% to 30% appear once; the ten largest clones hold 4%. The sequenced material came from central memory CD4+ T cells from blood. The receptors derive from a man aged 25 to 45 in good health.

This chain uses TRBV27 with TRBJ1-6; D is possibly TRBD1 (5 bases). Looked up from germline, CDR1 is MNHEY and CDR2 is SMNVEV (reference sequence). The V and J ends lost 2 bases and 7 bases respectively, with 9 bases between them. This CDR3 region has 14 residues. CDR3 sequence: CASSLKQENSPLHF. The CDR3 DNA reads TGTGCCAGCAGTTTAAAACAGGAGAATTCACCCCTCCACTTT.

The gene calls are TRBV23-1 and TRBJ2-3; D might be TRBD2 (6 bases). TRBV23-1 is an ORF for which the function is uncertain. Trimming cost V 9 bases and J 2 bases, with 18 bases left between them. This CDR3 contains 15 residues. The CDR3 nucleotides are TGCGCCAGTATCCACGGGACTTCCTACACAGATACGCAGTATTTT. It codes for CASIHGTSYTDTQYF.

This clone appeared a few times. This chain links TRBV9 with TRBJ2-3; 8 bases map to TRBD1. Looked up from germline, CDR1 is SGDLS and CDR2 is YYNGEE. The CDR3 is 15 residues long. Trimming took 3 bases from V and 2 from J; bases not matched to a gene: 5. CDR3 in amino acids: CASSAYRGITDTQYF. As DNA, the CDR3 is TGTGCCAGCAGCGCGTACAGGGGGATCACAGATACGCAGTATTTT.

This chain connects TRBV15 to TRBJ2-1; unclear D gene. Germline V gives CDR1 LNHNV, CDR2 YYDKDF (reference sequence). V lost 4 bases, J lost 5 bases, and 6 bases lay in between. The CDR3 runs 12 residues. The CDR3 loop is CATSTANNEQFF. For the CDR3, the DNA is TGTGCCACCAGCACAGCCAACAATGAGCAGTTCTTC.

This sequence joins TRBV7-6 and TRBJ1-2; 9 bases match TRBD1. The germline V gene encodes CDR1 SGHVS and CDR2 FNYEAQ. The CDR3 has 15 amino acids. With 5 bases clipped from V and 3 bases from J, the junction kept 7 bases outside the gene matches. CDR3 in amino acids: CASSLGTGPHYGYTF. CDR3 in DNA: TGTGCCAGCAGCCTCGGGACAGGGCCCCACTATGGCTACACCTTC. The whole variable domain, remainder taken from reference TRBV7-6 and TRBJ1-2, is GAGVSQSPRYKVTKRGQDVALRCDPISGHVSLYWYRQALGQGPEFLTYFNYEAQQDKSGLPNDRFSAERPEGSISTLTIQRTEQRDSAMYRCASSLGTGPHYGYTFGSGTRLTVV.

This clone appeared a few times. The chain couples TRBV7-2 to TRBJ2-7; 7 bases line up with TRBD2. Germline V gene data show CDR1 as SGHTA and CDR2 as FQGNSA. V dropped 2 bases and J dropped 2; count of bases not matched to a gene: 6. The CDR3 contains 15 residues. The CDR3: CASSLSPSGTYEQYF. The CDR3 nucleotides are TGTGCCAGCAGCTTAAGTCCAAGCGGGACCTACGAGCAGTACTTC.

The table lists this clone with a few counts. The chain employs TRBV28 and TRBJ2-4; 8 bases align to TRBD1. The V and J ends lost 5 bases and 3 bases, in that order; junction bases with no gene match: 15. The CDR3 covers 18 residues. Germline lookup yields CDR1 MDHEN and CDR2 SYDVKM. Written as DNA, the CDR3 is TGTGCCAGCAGTATCGGACAGGGAACCACCCTGGACAAAAACATTCAGTACTTC. Its translation is CASSIGQGTTLDKNIQYF.

V usage is TRBV5-1 and J usage is TRBJ2-3; perhaps TRBD2 as D (6 bases). Deletions cut 3 bases from V and 2 bases from J, with 10 bases between. Germline-derived CDR1 and CDR2 are SGHRS and YFSETQ. The CDR3 has 14 amino acids. The CDR3 region has the DNA TGCGCCAGCAGCTCTGGGACTCCCACAGATACGCAGTATTTT. The encoded protein is CASSSGTPTDTQYF.

The J gene is TRBJ2-7, the V gene TRBV7-9; TRBD1 aligns across 10 bases. V trimming: 4 bases; J trimming: 5 bases; junction bases outside the gene matches: 14. This CDR3 is 17 amino acids long. The germline V gene has CDR1 SEHNR and CDR2 FQNEAQ (reference sequence). The CDR3, as DNA: TGTGCCAGCAGCTCAGCCCTCGGGACAGGGGCGTACAACGAGCAGTACTTC. It specifies CASSSALGTGAYNEQYF.

The chain employs TRBV28 and TRBJ1-5; D remains unclear. The CDR3 is 14 residues long. The V gene's germline CDR1 is MDHEN and CDR2 SYDVKM. V was cut by 3 bases and J by 1 base, with 7 bases left in between. DNA for the CDR3: TGTGCCAGCAGTTTCGTCTTGAGCAATCAGCCCCAGCATTTT. Its protein is CASSFVLSNQPQHF.

The chain is built from TRBV5-1 and TRBJ1-1, with 8 bases aligning to TRBD1. The V gene end was trimmed by 4 bases and the J gene end by 7 bases; junction bases not matched to a gene: 12. Looked up from germline, CDR1 is SGHRS and CDR2 is YFSETQ. This CDR3 has 15 residues. CDR3 nucleotide sequence: TGCGCCAGCAGCCCCGCCAATCAGGGGGCGAGTGAAGCTTTCTTT. Its translation is CASSPANQGASEAFF.

The genes are TRBV9 and TRBJ2-3; 7 bases fit TRBD1. Trimming at V came to 1 base and at J to 6 bases, leaving 5 bases not matched to a gene. The CDR3 sequence is 14 residues long. CDR1 and CDR2 from the germline V gene are SGDLS and YYNGEE. CDR3 sequence: CASSVRGGKDTQYF. For the CDR3, the DNA is TGTGCCAGCAGCGTAAGAGGGGGCAAGGATACGCAGTATTTT.

This clone was seen a handful of times. The V call is TRBV10-1, the J call TRBJ2-3, with D uncertain. With 0 bases removed from V and 6 bases from J, the gap between germline ends came to 10 bases. Germline loops: CDR1 WNHNN, CDR2 SYGVQD (reference sequence). There are 14 residues in the CDR3. The CDR3 DNA follows: TGCGCCAGCAGTGAGTCGAGTGCCCGGGATACGCAGTATTTT. The encoded protein is CASSESSARDTQYF.

Details on this clone: Other DNA variants within this sample encode the same CDR3. The V gene is TRBV6-5, the J gene TRBJ2-7; D possibly corresponds to TRBD1 (6 bases). This CDR3 comprises 14 residues. V lost 0 bases and J 2 bases, leaving 8 bases between the germline ends. The germline V gene has CDR1 MNHEY and CDR2 SVGAGI. CDR3 in amino acids: CASSYSRTAYEQYF. CDR3 DNA sequence: TGTGCCAGCAGTTACTCCCGGACAGCCTACGAGCAGTACTTC.

The chain has TRBV11-2 and TRBJ2-1; D unresolved. V was pared by 1 base and J by 1 base, with 11 bases between. The CDR3 sequence is 16 residues long. CDR1 is SGHAT, CDR2 FQNNGV, per germline. This CDR3 reads CASSLVTASSYNEQFF. The CDR3 DNA follows: TGTGCCAGCAGCTTAGTGACGGCCTCTTCCTACAATGAGCAGTTCTTC.

V is TRBV6-5 and J is TRBJ2-4; tentative D call: TRBD1 (5 bases). CDR3 size: 13 residues. V lost 6 bases and J 2 bases, leaving 8 bases between the germline ends. CDR1 and CDR2 (germline): MNHEY, SVGAGI. The CDR3 protein is CASRDNTKNIQYF. The DNA for the CDR3 is TGTGCCAGCAGGGACAATACCAAAAACATTCAGTACTTC.

J is TRBJ1-2 and V is TRBV7-2, with TRBD1 identical over 9 bases. Germline CDR1 SGHTA, CDR2 FQGNSA. CDR3 length: 16 residues. V gave up 5 bases and J gave up 4 bases; unmatched junction bases: 11. This chain's CDR3 is CASSLTGTGILYGYTF. The CDR3 nucleotides read TGTGCCAGCAGCCTCACCGGGACAGGGATACTCTATGGCTACACCTTC.

There are a few counts of this clone. Here the CDR3 reads CASSLSSGGANVLTF. The CDR3 DNA is TGTGCCAGCAGCTTAAGCTCAGGGGGGGCCAACGTCCTGACTTTC. The chain is built from TRBV7-2 and TRBJ2-6; the D gene is possibly TRBD1 (5 bases). CDR3 length: 15 amino acids. CDR1 SGHTA and CDR2 FQGNSA come from the germline V gene. Trimming shortened V by 2 bases and J by 4 bases, and 9 bases separated the two germline ends. Together with reference TRBV7-2 and TRBJ2-6, the CDR3 gives the full variable domain: GAGVSQSPSNKVTEKGKDVELRCDPISGHTALYWYRQSLGQGLEFLIYFQGNSAPDKSGLPSDRFSAERTGGSVSTLTIQRTQQEDSAVYLCASSLSSGGANVLTFGAGSRLTVL.

This clone was detected many times. The chain joins TRBV5-4 to TRBJ2-4; D could derive from TRBD1 or TRBD2 (5 bases each). V was trimmed by 4 bases and J by 8 bases, leaving 13 bases between them. The length of the CDR3 is 13 residues. CDR1 and CDR2 (germline): SGHNT, YYREEE (reference sequence). CDR3 sequence (DNA): TGTGCCAGCAGCCCGGGGCCAGTGGACATTCAGTACTTC. Translation: CASSPGPVDIQYF.

The chain is built from TRBV15 and TRBJ2-1; TRBD2 matches 10 bases. CDR1 and CDR2 (germline): LNHNV, YYDKDF (reference sequence). V was clipped by 0 bases and J by 3 bases; unmatched bases: 8. The CDR3 extends over 18 amino acids. The CDR3 reads CATSRDPLTSGNYNEQFF. In DNA, the CDR3 is TGTGCCACCAGCAGAGATCCACTTACTAGCGGGAACTACAATGAGCAGTTCTTC.

This clone has more than one count but fewer than ten. This may stem from a read error, because a much larger clone lies one nucleotide away. This chain links TRBV30 with TRBJ2-1; TRBD2 aligns across 12 bases. Germline loops: CDR1 GTSNPN, CDR2 SVGIG (reference sequence). The trim removed 6 bases at V and 2 bases at J, leaving 11 bases unmatched. This CDR3 is 17 amino acids long. CDR3 region: CACLTSGGLRAYNEQFF. CDR3 sequence (DNA): TGTGCCTGCTTGACTAGCGGGGGCCTTCGCGCCTACAATGAGCAGTTCTTC.